Below, one T cell receptor (beta chain) is given with its context. The clone's antigen remains unknown. No much larger clonotype is one base removed from it; base qualities were not supplied. The sample originates from a study of blood T cell repertoires in COVID-19 (dated by TCRdb to about 2020). Broadly, across the study: Samples covering the acute and convalescent phases of COVID-19 were provided by collaborators in the United States, Italy and Spain. The prospective study material was composed of cDNA or gDNA derived from T cells, B-cell-depleted T cells, or PBMCs. Deeply sampled blood TCRbeta repertoires from subjects exposed to, actively infected with, or recovered from COVID-19 were included in the dataset. The repertoires were made available in a free public database intended to serve as a resource for research on the immune response to SARS-CoV-2. Samples came from the ongoing ImmuneRACE study (first 160 participants) plus 1,254 subjects from 6 global collaborators. The sample metadata nearly always contained a de-identified subject ID, COVID-19 status, age in years and sex. Where available, HLA class I and class II types were taken from metadata supplied by the sample provider and were not determined by assay-based typing. What the work shows at the level of the full study, not this receptor alone: How much clinical and demographic metadata was included differed by source and by participant, and the metadata was provided uncurated.

The immunoSEQ Assay, a bias-controlled multiplex PCR, was used to amplify TCRbeta CDR3 regions from genomic DNA. The study's own analysis went as follows. The number of nucleated cells in each sample was estimated from the amplification of reference gene primers within the assay. To quantify the absolute abundance of each unique TCRbeta CDR3 rearrangement, sequence reads were collapsed and filtered. For each sample, productive Simpson clonality was calculated as the square root of Simpson's diversity index over productive rearrangements. TCRdb retrieved this table from immuneACCESS and kept in-frame rearrangements only. Not all clones are present; in checked studies, unresolved V genes account for under half, and no reason is known for the remainder. V and J calls and clone size are those listed in that table; D and trimming were worked out from the DNA. For this sample there are about 84,000 clones; nearly 85% appear just once. Roughly 28% of the sample rests with the top ten.

Collaborating institutions collected whole blood in K2EDTA tubes following their own protocols. For TCRbeta analysis, collaborators shipped samples as frozen whole blood, isolated PBMCs, or DNA extracted from either of those sample types. As encoded in the germline V gene (reference sequence), CDR1 is SEHNR while CDR2 is FQNEAQ. The CDR3, from cysteine to phenylalanine, totals 13 residues. Only the CDR3 DNA is retained, 39 bases long and in frame from the first base. V is pared back by 5 bases and J by 5 bases, with 10 bases lying between the germline termini. The source material was peripheral blood. The rearranged segments are TRBV7-9 and TRBJ1-5, with the D gene uncertain. This sequence originates from a woman of 80 years or more with acute or convalescent COVID-19. The DNA reads as follows: TGTGCCAGCAGCCTGGTGGCGGATCAGCCCCAGCATTTT. Translated, it reads CASSLVADQPQHF.